The rows below give T cell receptor beta chains drawn from one sample of a study of human T cells and chemical hapten exposure. One entry per CDR3 protein results from TCRdb running MiXCR on the RACE reads. The sample holds approximately 320,000 distinct CDR3 sequences, 5% to 6.5% seen once. The source material was whole blood, sampled in connection with sensitization to the hapten diphenylcyclopropenone (DPC). The receptors derive from a woman between 18 and 29 years old with alopecia areata. Some clones in this sample may be carry-over from other donors' samples. CDR3s include the opening cysteine and the closing phenylalanine or tryptophan. The D gene is left open where the match is weak. For some rows the clone size is stated as once, few or many, or as a class when expanded; others skip it.

size: many
D: -
V: TRBV19
J: TRBJ2-7
DNA: TGTGCCAGTAGTCACGACTTCTACGAGCAGTACTTC
CDR3: CASSHDFYEQYF

size: -
D: TRBD1
V: TRBV29-1
J: TRBJ1-1
DNA: TGCAGCGTTCCCAGGGGGCTGTCGAACACTGAAGCTTTCTTT
CDR3: CSVPRGLSNTEAFF

size: -
D: -
V: TRBV20-1
J: TRBJ1-6
DNA: TGCAGTGCTAGAGTTCCCTCAGGGGATAATTCACCCCTCCACTTT
CDR3: CSARVPSGDNSPLHF

size: many
D: TRBD2
V: TRBV12-3/TRBV12-4
J: TRBJ2-1
DNA: TGTGCCAGCAGTTTAGCACTAGCGGCACCCTACAATGAGCAGTTCTTC
CDR3: CASSLALAAPYNEQFF

size: -
D: -
V: TRBV10-2
J: TRBJ2-3
DNA: TGCGCCAGCAGTGCGAACTTAGCCCGGGCAGGGGCGAGTGATACGCAGTATTTT
CDR3: CASSANLARAGASDTQYF

size: many
D: -
V: TRBV5-1
J: TRBJ2-3
DNA: TGCGCCAGCAGCCAAAGTGGCGCAGGGGCAACAGATACGCAGTATTTT
CDR3: CASSQSGAGATDTQYF

size: -
D: -
V: TRBV2
J: TRBJ1-4
DNA: TGTGCCAGCGCCGGCGGCTCTAATGAAAAACTGTTTTTT
CDR3: CASAGGSNEKLFF

size: few
D: -
V: TRBV2
J: TRBJ1-1
DNA: TGTGCCAGCAGTGACGGTTTGAACACTGAAGCTTTCTTT
CDR3: CASSDGLNTEAFF

size: many
D: TRBD1
V: TRBV7-8
J: TRBJ2-3
DNA: TGTGCCAGCAGCTTAGAATCAGGGGGCCCAGATACGCAGTATTTT
CDR3: CASSLESGGPDTQYF

size: -
D: -
V: TRBV6-6
J: TRBJ1-2
DNA: TGTGCCAGCAGTTACTCGAAAACCCTAACAGATGAGAGCTATGGCTACACCTTC
CDR3: CASSYSKTLTDESYGYTF

size: many
D: TRBD1
V: TRBV2
J: TRBJ2-3
DNA: TGTGCCACCGCCCGACAGGGGTCGTTCACAGATACGCAGTATTTT
CDR3: CATARQGSFTDTQYF

size: -
D: -
V: TRBV6-5
J: TRBJ1-5
DNA: TGTGCCAGCAGTTACTCGGTCCCTGACGGGAGCAATCAGCCCCAGCATTTT
CDR3: CASSYSVPDGSNQPQHF

size: few
D: TRBD1
V: TRBV20-1
J: TRBJ1-2
DNA: TGCAGTGCTAGCTCGGGACAGCCCGTTTATGGCTACACCTTC
CDR3: CSASSGQPVYGYTF

size: many
D: -
V: TRBV7-2
J: TRBJ1-2
DNA: TGTGCCAGCAGCTTAGACAGGGACTATGGCTACACCTTC
CDR3: CASSLDRDYGYTF

size: -
D: TRBD2
V: TRBV7-2
J: TRBJ2-4
DNA: TGTGCCAGCAGCCCCAATAGCGGGGGGCTGAACATTCAGTACTTC
CDR3: CASSPNSGGLNIQYF

size: few
D: -
V: TRBV28
J: TRBJ2-2
DNA: TGTGCCAGCAGTACAATTACAGGGTGGCGGGAGCTGTTTTTT
CDR3: CASSTITGWRELFF

size: many
D: -
V: TRBV5-1
J: TRBJ2-7
DNA: TGCGCCAGCAGCTTGGTCAGTTCTGGCGAGCAGTACTTC
CDR3: CASSLVSSGEQYF

size: many
D: TRBD1
V: TRBV6-6
J: TRBJ2-2
DNA: TGTGCCAGCAGTTACCCAGGGGGTAGAACCGGGGAGCTGTTTTTT
CDR3: CASSYPGGRTGELFF

size: many
D: TRBD2
V: TRBV20-1
J: TRBJ2-7
DNA: TGCAGTGCTCTAAGCGGGGAGCTGGGCGAGCAGTACTTC
CDR3: CSALSGELGEQYF

size: many
D: -
V: TRBV10-3
J: TRBJ2-3
DNA: TGTGCCATCAGTCCCTACCCGGCGGGGAGCACAGATACGCAGTATTTT
CDR3: CAISPYPAGSTDTQYF

size: -
D: TRBD1
V: TRBV6-2/TRBV6-3
J: TRBJ1-2
DNA: TGTGCCAGCAGTGAGGACAGGGAACCTGGCTACACCTTC
CDR3: CASSEDREPGYTF

size: -
D: -
V: TRBV24-1
J: TRBJ2-1
DNA: TGTGCCACCGCCTCCGGGACGGGGGCCTCCATTGAGCAGTTCTTC
CDR3: CATASGTGASIEQFF

size: few
D: TRBD2
V: TRBV4-3
J: TRBJ2-1
DNA: TGCGCCAGCAGCCAAGTTCAGCGGGGGTACAATGAGCAGTTCTTC
CDR3: CASSQVQRGYNEQFF

size: -
D: -
V: TRBV6-2/TRBV6-3
J: TRBJ1-2
DNA: TGTGCCAGCGGACGACAGAACCTCTATGGCTACACCTTC
CDR3: CASGRQNLYGYTF

size: many
D: TRBD1
V: TRBV27
J: TRBJ1-6
DNA: TGTGCCAGCAGTTTATCCCAGGGGGCGAGTTCACCCCTCCACTTT
CDR3: CASSLSQGASSPLHF

size: many
D: TRBD2
V: TRBV5-1
J: TRBJ2-7
DNA: TGCGCCAGCAGCTCTCTAGCGGGGGGTTCCTACGAGCAGTACTTC
CDR3: CASSSLAGGSYEQYF

size: few
D: TRBD1
V: TRBV10-3
J: TRBJ1-2
DNA: TGTGCCATCAGTGATCTTGGACAGGGAGAAGTCTATGGCTACACCTTC
CDR3: CAISDLGQGEVYGYTF

size: -
D: -
V: TRBV10-3
J: TRBJ2-7
DNA: TGTGCCATCAGTGAAGGGGGTTCTTCCTACGAGCAGTACTTC
CDR3: CAISEGGSSYEQYF

size: few
D: -
V: TRBV25-1
J: TRBJ2-1
DNA: TGTGCCAGCAGTGCGGGGTACAATGAGCAGTTCTTC
CDR3: CASSAGYNEQFF

size: -
D: TRBD2
V: TRBV3-1
J: TRBJ2-5
DNA: TGTGCCAGCAGCCAAGGTACTACGGGGGGGCGAGAGACCCAGTACTTC
CDR3: CASSQGTTGGRETQYF

size: many
D: -
V: TRBV7-2
J: TRBJ2-5
DNA: TGTGCCAGCAGCCAGCTGGAGAAGCCCCAGTACTTC
CDR3: CASSQLEKPQYF